These T cell receptor beta chains were read from a single sample in a study of blood T cell repertoires in COVID-19. The data were produced by immunoSEQ multiplex PCR, yet TCRdb's version contains in-frame clones alone and is incomplete. The sample consists of roughly 120,000 clones, roughly nine tenths of them appearing once. Sequences were obtained from peripheral blood. The receptor set was obtained from a human donor with active COVID-19. The donor label of this sample is uncertain. Each CDR3 is given with its conserved first and last residue. The D gene is left open where the match is weak. Clone size is given for some rows only: seen once, a few or many times, or a class if the clone is expanded.

cdr3_length	v_call	d_call	j_call	clone_size	cdr3_nt	cdr3_aa
16	TRBV6-2/TRBV6-3	TRBD1	TRBJ2-2	-	TGTGCCAGCAGTTACGGGGACAGGGGAAACACCGGGGAGCTGTTTTTT	CASSYGDRGNTGELFF
15	TRBV2	TRBD2	TRBJ2-1	-	TGTGCCAGCAGGAAGGGACTAGATCCCTACAATGAGCAGTTCTTC	CASRKGLDPYNEQFF
15	TRBV6-6	TRBD2	TRBJ2-2	-	TGTGCCAGCACAGAGCGGGGGGCTATTACCGGGGAGCTGTTTTTT	CASTERGAITGELFF
14	TRBV5-1	-	TRBJ1-4	-	TGCGCCAGCAGCTTGGGGGGGCTCGGTGAAAAACTGTTTTTT	CASSLGGLGEKLFF
17	TRBV28	TRBD1	TRBJ1-1	-	TGTGCCAGCAGTTTAGATTTGGACAGGGGGCGTATCACTGAAGCTTTCTTT	CASSLDLDRGRITEAFF
15	TRBV10-3	TRBD1	TRBJ1-6	-	TGTGCCATTCAAACAGGGACAGGGGAGAATTCACCCCTCCACTTT	CAIQTGTGENSPLHF
14	TRBV6-5	TRBD1	TRBJ2-7	many	TGTGCCAGCAGCCCCGGGACAGTCTCCTACGAGCAGTACTTC	CASSPGTVSYEQYF
13	TRBV29-1	TRBD1	TRBJ2-4	-	TGCAGCGTTGCAGGGGGCGCCAAAAACATTCAGTACTTC	CSVAGGAKNIQYF
16	TRBV30	TRBD1	TRBJ1-2	-	TGTGCCTGGAGCAAAAGCGGGACAGGAAATAACTATGGCTACACCTTC	CAWSKSGTGNNYGYTF
17	TRBV2	TRBD2	TRBJ2-5	-	TGTGCCAGCAGTACCCGGCTTGGAGCGGGGGTTCAAGAGACCCAGTACTTC	CASSTRLGAGVQETQYF
14	TRBV5-1	-	TRBJ2-1	-	TGCGCCAGCAGCTTGGCCTCCGACTCCAATGAGCAGTTCTTC	CASSLASDSNEQFF
15	TRBV6-1	TRBD2	TRBJ2-1	-	TGTGCCAGCAGTGAACAACCGGGGGGGAGAGATGAGCAGTTCTTC	CASSEQPGGRDEQFF
13	TRBV18	-	TRBJ2-1	-	TGTGCCAGCTCAGACAGCAAACCCAATGAGCAGTTCTTC	CASSDSKPNEQFF
17	TRBV30	-	TRBJ1-2	-	TGTGCCTGGAGTCGACAGTTGGTGGTTGGTGACCGCTATGGCTACACCTTC	CAWSRQLVVGDRYGYTF
13	TRBV5-5	-	TRBJ1-1	-	TGTGCCAGCAGCGTTAGACAGGACACTGAAGCTTTCTTT	CASSVRQDTEAFF
14	TRBV5-4	-	TRBJ1-1	-	TGTGCCAGCAGCTTGATGGCCATTAACACTGAAGCTTTCTTT	CASSLMAINTEAFF
17	TRBV19	-	TRBJ2-2	-	TGTACCAGTAGTCCCGGCGGAAGCTTGACGAACACCGGGGAGCTGTTTTTT	CTSSPGGSLTNTGELFF
13	TRBV10-3	-	TRBJ1-1	-	TGTGCCATCAGTTTAGGGGGTTTGAATGAAGCTTTCTTT	CAISLGGLNEAFF
17	TRBV2	-	TRBJ1-3	once	TGTGCCAGCAGACCCGCCGGGACAAGAAGCTCTGGAAACACCATATATTTT	CASRPAGTRSSGNTIYF